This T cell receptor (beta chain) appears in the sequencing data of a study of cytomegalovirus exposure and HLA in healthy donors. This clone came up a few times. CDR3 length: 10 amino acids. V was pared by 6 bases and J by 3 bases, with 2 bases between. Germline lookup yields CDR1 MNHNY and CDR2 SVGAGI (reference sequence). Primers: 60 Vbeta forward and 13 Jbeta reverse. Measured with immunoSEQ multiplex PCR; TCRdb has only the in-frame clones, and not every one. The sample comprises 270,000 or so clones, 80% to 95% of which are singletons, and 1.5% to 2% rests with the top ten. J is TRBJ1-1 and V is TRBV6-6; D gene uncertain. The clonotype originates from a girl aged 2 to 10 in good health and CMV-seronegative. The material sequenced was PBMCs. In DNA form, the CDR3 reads TGTGCCAGCAGCTACACTGAAGCTTTCTTT. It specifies CASSYTEAFF.